These T cell receptor beta chains were read from a single sample in a study of shared clonotypes between healthy human individuals. TCRdb keeps only in-frame clones here, not all; method: immunoSEQ multiplex PCR. The data contain roughly 2.1 million clones, about 93% of them singletons. The sequencing input was naive CD8+ T cells from PBMCs. Every receptor here comes from a young man in good health. Some clones in this sample may be carry-over from other donors' samples. Both conserved end residues are part of each CDR3. Each record gives: V gene, clone size, D gene, J gene, CDR3 DNA, CDR3 protein. The D gene is left open where the match is weak. Clone size is shown for a subset of rows, as once, few, many or a class of expanded clone.

TRBV7-8	.	.	TRBJ2-1	TGTGCCAGCAGCTTAGGGGCGGGCAATGAGCAGTTCTTC	CASSLGAGNEQFF
TRBV7-2	.	TRBD1	TRBJ2-7	TGTGCCAGCAGATTGGTCGGACAGGCCTACGAGCAGTACTTC	CASRLVGQAYEQYF
TRBV6-1	.	TRBD2	TRBJ2-7	TGTGCCAGCCCCCCCGAGCGGGAGAAATCTGACGAGCAGTACTTC	CASPPEREKSDEQYF
TRBV11-2	few	.	TRBJ2-7	TGTGCCAGCAGCTCGCCGTACGAGCAGTACTTC	CASSSPYEQYF
TRBV11-2	.	TRBD2	TRBJ2-3	TGTGCCAGCAGCCCGGTGGGGAGCGGGATAACAGATACGCAGTATTTT	CASSPVGSGITDTQYF
TRBV6-5	.	.	TRBJ2-1	TGTGCCAGCAGTTACCTCTTGGGCAATGAGCAGTTCTTC	CASSYLLGNEQFF
TRBV15	.	TRBD2	TRBJ2-1	TGTGCCACCAGCAGAGACCTTAGCGGGGCCTACAATGAGCAGTTCTTC	CATSRDLSGAYNEQFF
TRBV27	few	.	TRBJ1-2	TGTGCTGTGAAACCCATGAACTATGGCTACACCTTC	CAVKPMNYGYTF
TRBV5-6	.	.	TRBJ1-2	TGTGCCAGCAGCTTGGAGAGGGGATGGGGTAACTATGGCTACACCTTC	CASSLERGWGNYGYTF
TRBV7-6	.	.	TRBJ2-1	TGTGCCAGCAGCCCCTCCCGGAATTACAATGAGCAGTTCTTC	CASSPSRNYNEQFF
TRBV4-1	.	.	TRBJ2-3	TGCGCCAGCAGCCAAGATCTGATCTCTACGCAGTATTTT	CASSQDLISTQYF
TRBV27	.	TRBD1	TRBJ1-2	TGTGCCAGCAGTTTCACAGGGGGCACGGGGGGCTACACCTTC	CASSFTGGTGGYTF